The sequence of this T cell receptor beta chain was determined in a study of regulatory T cells in long-lasting Graves disease. The CDR3 contains 15 residues. Germline V gene sequence: CDR1 LGHNA, CDR2 YSLEER. V shed 5 bases and J 8 bases; nucleotides not matched to a gene: 13. Time point reported: persistent/refractory GD, antithyroid drugs over 5 years with positive TRAb. PBMC RNA was the source of the TCR library. Enrollment of patients was through an endocrinology department in Xi'an, China. Around 8.2 milliliters of peripheral blood were drawn into EDTA tubes. Through Arm-PCR of CDR3 regions and iRepertoire HTBI primers, TCR beta libraries were built. TCRdb itself ran the multiplex PCR reads through MiXCR, one entry per CDR3 protein. The sample lists under 500,000 distinct CDR3 sequences, around 20% occurring once.

The TCR was taken from a female donor with Graves disease. This specimen was peripheral blood mononuclear cells (PBMCs), taken when the disease was refractory, from a patient treated with antithyroid drugs. The chain is built from TRBV4-3 and TRBJ1-2; 8 positions agree with TRBD1. The CDR3 here is CASSGLDRESTGYTF. For the CDR3, the DNA is TGCGCCAGCAGCGGGCTGGACAGGGAGTCAACGGGCTACACCTTC.